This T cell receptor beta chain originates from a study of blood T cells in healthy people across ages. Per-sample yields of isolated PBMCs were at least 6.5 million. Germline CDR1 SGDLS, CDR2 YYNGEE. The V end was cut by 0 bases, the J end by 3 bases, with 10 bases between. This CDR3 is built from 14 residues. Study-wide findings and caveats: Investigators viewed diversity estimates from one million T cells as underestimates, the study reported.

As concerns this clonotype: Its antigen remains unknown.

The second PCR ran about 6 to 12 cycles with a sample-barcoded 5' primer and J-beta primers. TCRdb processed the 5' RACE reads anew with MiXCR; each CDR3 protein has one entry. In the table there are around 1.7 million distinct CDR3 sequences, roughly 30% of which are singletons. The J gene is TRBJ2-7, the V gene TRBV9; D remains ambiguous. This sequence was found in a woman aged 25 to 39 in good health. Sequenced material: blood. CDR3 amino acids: CASSVDLGGYEQYF. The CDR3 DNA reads TGTGCCAGCAGCGTAGATCTAGGCGGCTACGAGCAGTACTTC.